This T cell receptor (beta chain) was recovered during a study of PD-1 blockade in classical Hodgkin lymphoma. Overall study results and limits: Lower baseline TCR diversity marked trial partial responders and progressors. Before treatment, TCR diversity in newly diagnosed patients was reportedly lower than in healthy donors.

Data came from immunoSEQ multiplex PCR; TCRdb stores just in-frame clones and leaves some out. The table has 14,000 to 15,000 clones, roughly two thirds seen once; the top ten hold roughly 10%. The CDR3 sequence is 16 residues long. Trimming pared 1 base from V and 0 bases from J, leaving 7 bases between. Germline V gene sequence: CDR1 SGHAT, CDR2 FQNNGV. In every patient, relapse followed autologous stem cell transplantation, while exposure to brentuximab vedotin differed. To note about this clone: The antigen remains unidentified.

This TCR came from a human donor with classical Hodgkin lymphoma. The chain employs TRBV11-2 and TRBJ2-6, with D uncertain. This material consisted of peripheral blood mononuclear cells (PBMCs), taken at baseline. The CDR3 sequence is CASSLGFLSGANVLTF. The CDR3 nucleotides are TGTGCCAGCAGCTTAGGCTTCCTCTCTGGGGCCAACGTCCTGACTTTC.